This T cell receptor (beta chain) was sequenced for a study of regulatory T cells in long-lasting Graves disease. Study-wide background: Graves' disease counted as persistent after over 5 years of antithyroid drugs with positive TSH receptor antibodies.

V lost 4 bases, J lost 9 bases, and 8 bases stayed unmatched. This CDR3 region has 15 residues. The germline gives CDR1 SGHRS, CDR2 YFSETQ. For TCR beta, libraries came from iRepertoire HTBI primers and Arm-PCR of CDR3 regions. TCRdb reprocessed the multiplex PCR reads with MiXCR, giving one entry per CDR3 protein. The sample lists hundreds of thousands of distinct CDR3 sequences, about 30% occurring once. As to time point: persistent/refractory GD, antithyroid drugs over 5 years with positive TRAb. PBMCs provided the RNA from which the TCR library was made. The sequence was obtained from a female donor with Graves disease. Material: peripheral blood mononuclear cells (PBMCs), obtained when the disease was refractory, from a patient treated with antithyroid drugs. The chain employs TRBV5-1 and TRBJ2-5; 14 bases match TRBD2. CDR3 sequence reads: CASSPGLAGVEAQYF. The CDR3 DNA sequence: TGCGCCAGCAGCCCGGGACTAGCGGGAGTTGAGGCCCAGTACTTC.